This record covers a single T cell receptor beta chain. Mismatch with germline at one junction end may stem from a read error. This specimen comes from a study of tumor-infiltrating lymphocytes in primary liver carcinoma. Co-extracting RNA and DNA was done with roughly 17-33 mg of unsorted bulk tissue as input. The input was approximately 500 ng total RNA; TCR beta cDNA was made from it with a constant-region primer. Libraries for TCR beta were built through three nested multiplex PCR rounds, which together made up a slightly modified ARM-PCR procedure. The two initial PCR rounds, approximately 10 cycles each, used TRBV1-TRBV30 forward and C-beta reverse primers. TCRdb redid the calling of the multiplex PCR reads with MiXCR, one entry per CDR3 protein. The sample shows some 120,000 distinct CDR3 sequences, approximately 64% of them seen only once. Germline loops: CDR1 SGHDT, CDR2 YYEEEE. There are 14 residues in the CDR3.

Material for sequencing was liver tumor tissue from sampling region 3. Documented subset: tumor region T3, left-lateral pole. V gene TRBV5-6 combines with J gene TRBJ2-7; 7 bases line up with TRBD1. This receptor was identified in a woman in her sixties or seventies with primary liver carcinoma and hepatitis B virus infection. In DNA, the CDR3 is TGTGCCAGCAGCGCCTGGGACAGACCCTACGAGCGGTACTTT. It yields the protein CASSAWDRPYERYF.